This entry features one TCR beta chain sequence. Its target is not known. Participants comprised healthy donors of bone marrow. Germline trimming cut 1 base from V and 6 bases from J; bases unmatched to any gene: 14. The CDR3 covers 18 residues. Germline V gene sequence: CDR1 MGHRA, CDR2 YSYEKL. The data derive from a study of cytomegalovirus exposure and HLA in healthy donors. Points from the study as a whole: The presence/absence work took it that sequencing depth was about the same across donors. In an earlier analysis, productive rearrangement rates for most beta V segments clustered near 87% or 30%.

PCR involved 60 Vbeta and 13 Jbeta primers. TCRdb keeps only in-frame clones here, not all; method: immunoSEQ multiplex PCR. Of more than 130,000 clones listed, about 79% were seen once; the top ten hold less than 3.5%. This TCR was recovered from a male donor in good health and CMV-seronegative. V usage is TRBV4-1 and J usage is TRBJ2-3; 9 bases align to TRBD2. The sequencing input was PBMCs. CDR3 nucleotides: TGCGCCAGCAGCCAAGGAGGGAGGCGGGGGGGCACGGTTGATACGCAGTATTTT. Residues: CASSQGGRRGGTVDTQYF.